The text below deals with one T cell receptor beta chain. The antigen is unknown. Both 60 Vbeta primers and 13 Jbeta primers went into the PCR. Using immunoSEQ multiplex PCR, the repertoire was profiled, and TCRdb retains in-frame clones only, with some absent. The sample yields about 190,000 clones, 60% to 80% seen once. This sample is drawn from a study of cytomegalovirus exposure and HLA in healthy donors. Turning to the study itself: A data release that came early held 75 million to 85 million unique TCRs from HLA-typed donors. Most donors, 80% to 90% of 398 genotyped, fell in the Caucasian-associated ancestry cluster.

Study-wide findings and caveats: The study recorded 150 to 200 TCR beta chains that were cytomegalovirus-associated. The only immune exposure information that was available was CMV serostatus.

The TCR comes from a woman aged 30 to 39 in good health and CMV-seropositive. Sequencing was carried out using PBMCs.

CDR3 bases: TGTGCCAGCAGCCTCTACCGGACAGGGGTTGAAAAACTGTTTTTT. It is translated as CASSLYRTGVEKLFF. The chain joins TRBV21-1 to TRBJ1-4; the table calls TRBD1, which could not be checked here. TRBV21-1 is a known pseudogene. The CDR3 loop spans 15 amino acids.